This entry concerns a single T cell receptor beta chain. The sample belongs to a study of blood T cell repertoires in COVID-19. Study summary: The United States, Italy and Spain were the sources of the acute and convalescent COVID-19 samples. PBMCs, B-cell-depleted T cells, or T cells provided the cDNA or gDNA that made up the material.

Per the original data handling: Amplification of reference gene primers was used by the study to estimate nucleated cell counts. Sequenced by immunoSEQ multiplex PCR; TCRdb stores in-frame clones only, minus some. The D gene and trimming were derived from the DNA, and the V and J assignments and clone size from that table. The profile shows 200,000 or so clones, around 85% of them singletons. The CDR3 is made up of 15 amino acids. Trimming at V came to 5 bases and at J to 7 bases, leaving 7 bases not matched to a gene. CDR1 and CDR2 from the germline V gene are MGHDK and SYGVNS. Sequencing was done on a sample of peripheral blood. This sequence originates from a woman aged 45-65 years with acute or convalescent COVID-19. The rearrangement uses TRBV25-1 and TRBJ1-6; 8 nucleotides line up with TRBD1. The CDR3 reads CASSTRTGLNSPLHF. The DNA for the CDR3 is TGTGCCAGCAGTACACGGACAGGGCTGAATTCACCCCTCCACTTT.